The 9 T cell receptor beta chains below all came from one sample that was sequenced in a study of blood T cell repertoires in COVID-19 (dated by TCRdb to the early 2020s). Libraries were constructed by the immunoSEQ multiplex PCR assay. Here the immuneACCESS table is served through TCRdb, limited to in-frame sequences with V and J called. Missing clones are a known gap in these copies; in checked studies unresolved V genes cover under half, and the rest lacks a known reason. The sample contains under 350,000 clones, 70% to 90% of them found a single time. 4% to 5% of the sample is taken by the ten largest. The sequenced material came from PBMCs or T cells enriched from blood (not recorded which). The receptors were sampled from a woman in her thirties or forties with acute COVID-19.

The chain joins TRBV3-1 (or the pseudogene TRBV3-2) to TRBJ1-1; D perhaps matches TRBD1 (6 bases). This CDR3 is built from 14 residues. V was pared by 6 bases and J by 5 bases, with 16 bases between. CDR1 is LGHDT and CDR2 is YNNKEL in the germline V gene (reference sequence). The CDR3 region is CASRQAGVETEAFF. The CDR3 DNA reads TGTGCCAGCAGACAGGCAGGGGTGGAGACTGAAGCTTTCTTT.

The sample holds a few counts of this clone. J is TRBJ1-3 and V is TRBV5-5, with a possible D match to TRBD1 (5 bases). CDR3 length equals 15 residues. Trimming pared 1 base from V and 5 bases from J, leaving 13 bases between. CDR1 and CDR2 from the germline V gene are SGHKS and YYEKEE (reference sequence). CDR3 loop: CASSLNSDRRNTIYF. For the CDR3, the DNA is TGTGCCAGCAGCTTGAACAGCGACAGAAGAAACACCATATATTTT.

The chain recombines TRBV29-1 with TRBJ2-3; possibly TRBD1 for D (6 bases). V was shortened by 4 bases and J by 2 bases, with 10 bases between the two germline ends. Germline V gene data show CDR1 as SQVTM and CDR2 as ANQGSEA. The CDR3 extends over 13 amino acids. CDR3 bases: TGCAGCGTTGGGCACAGGGCCACAGATACGCAGTATTTT. Protein: CSVGHRATDTQYF.

The chain joins TRBV7-9 to TRBJ1-2; TRBD1 aligns across 7 bases. V dropped 5 bases and J dropped 8; count of bases not matched to a gene: 8. The CDR3 has 13 residues. Looked up from germline, CDR1 is SEHNR and CDR2 is FQNEAQ (reference sequence). As DNA, the CDR3 is TGTGCCAGCAGCCCCCAGGGGGATAACGGCTACACCTTC. Its protein is CASSPQGDNGYTF. The full variable domain, rest sourced from reference TRBV7-9 and TRBJ1-2, is DTGVSQNPRHKITKRGQNVTFRCDPISEHNRLYWYRQTLGQGPEFLTYFQNEAQLEKSRLLSDRFSAERPKGSFSTLEIQRTEQGDSAMYLCASSPQGDNGYTFGSGTRLTVV.

This sequence joins TRBV28 and TRBJ2-1, with 9 bases matching TRBD2. V lost 6 bases to trimming and J lost 4 bases; unmatched junction nucleotides: 7. CDR1 and CDR2 (germline): MDHEN, SYDVKM. This CDR3 contains 15 residues. Here the CDR3 DNA reads TGTGCCAGCAGCCCAGGACTAGCGAGGTACAATGAGCAGTTCTTC. Residues: CASSPGLARYNEQFF.

The V gene is TRBV6-2 or TRBV6-3, the J gene TRBJ2-1; D perhaps matches TRBD1 (6 bases). V lost 0 bases, J lost 8 bases, and 20 bases lay in between. The germline CDR1 and CDR2 sequences are MNHEY and SVGEGT. This CDR3 has 17 amino acids. The CDR3 nucleotides are TGTGCCAGCAGTTACTCGTCGGGCAGGGGATCCAACTATGAGCAGTTCTTC. This codes for CASSYSSGRGSNYEQFF.

The rearrangement joins TRBV9 to TRBJ2-2; 7 bases match TRBD2. Germline V gene lookup returns CDR1 SGDLS and CDR2 YYNGEE. The trim removed 3 bases at V and 2 bases at J, leaving 1 base unmatched. The CDR3 loop spans 14 amino acids. CDR3 bases: TGTGCCAGCAGCGCGGGACTAAACACCGGGGAGCTGTTTTTT. This gives the protein CASSAGLNTGELFF.

V usage is TRBV7-2 and J usage is TRBJ1-2, with 9 bases identical to TRBD1. Germline loops: CDR1 SGHTA, CDR2 FQGNSA. Trimming at V came to 4 bases and at J to 8 bases, leaving 8 bases not matched to a gene. The CDR3 sequence is 14 residues long. Here the CDR3 DNA reads TGTGCCAGCAGCTACCGGGACAGGGCACGGGGCTACACCTTC. Translated, it gives CASSYRDRARGYTF.

The chain is built from TRBV4-1 and TRBJ2-2; TRBD2 matches at 9 bases. Per germline, CDR1 MGHRA and CDR2 YSYEKL. V lost 4 bases to trimming and J lost 6 bases; unmatched junction nucleotides: 12. The CDR3 sequence is 17 residues long. CDR3 protein: CASSREGTSPLSGELFF. The CDR3 nucleotides are TGCGCCAGCAGCCGAGAGGGGACTAGCCCATTATCCGGGGAGCTGTTTTTT.